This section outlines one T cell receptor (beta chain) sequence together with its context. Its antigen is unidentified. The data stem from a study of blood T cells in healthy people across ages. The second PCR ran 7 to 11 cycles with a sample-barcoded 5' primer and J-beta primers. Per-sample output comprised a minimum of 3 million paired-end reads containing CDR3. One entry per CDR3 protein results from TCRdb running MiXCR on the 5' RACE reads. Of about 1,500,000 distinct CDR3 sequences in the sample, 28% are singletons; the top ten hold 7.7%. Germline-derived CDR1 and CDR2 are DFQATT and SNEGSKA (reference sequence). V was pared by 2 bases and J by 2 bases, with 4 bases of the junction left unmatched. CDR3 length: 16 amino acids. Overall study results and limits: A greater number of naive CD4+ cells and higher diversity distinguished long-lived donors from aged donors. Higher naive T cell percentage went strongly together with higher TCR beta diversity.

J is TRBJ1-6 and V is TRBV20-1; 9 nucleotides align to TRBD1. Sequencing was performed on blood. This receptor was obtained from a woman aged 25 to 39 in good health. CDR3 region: CSARKGQGTYNSPLHF. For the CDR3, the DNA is TGCAGTGCTAGAAAGGGACAGGGAACCTATAATTCACCCCTCCACTTT.